This T cell receptor beta chain was captured by sequencing in a study of T-cell reconstitution after alpha-beta-depleted transplantation in children. Study-wide findings and caveats: Several hundred expanded graft clones reportedly supplied alpha-beta T cells about two months after transplant.

The TCRbeta library was prepared with unique molecular identifiers. TCRdb processed the PCR reads anew with MiXCR; each CDR3 protein has one entry. This sample has around 670,000 distinct CDR3 sequences, with over 10% found just once. Germline V lookup: CDR1 LGHNA, CDR2 YNFKEQ. CDR3 length: 15 residues. With 1 base removed from V and 4 bases from J, the gap between germline ends came to 13 bases. Points on this clonotype: Its antigen is not identified.

This clonotype was sampled from a girl under 10 years old with congenital amegakaryocytic thrombocytopenia, due to receive a stem cell transplant. Specimen: PBMCs, collected before TCRalphabeta/CD19-depleted stem cell transplant. The chain combines TRBV4-2 with TRBJ2-5, with D unclear. In DNA form, the CDR3 reads TGTGCCAGCAGCCAAGGGGATCGGACCAGAGAGACCCAGTACTTC. It is translated as CASSQGDRTRETQYF.